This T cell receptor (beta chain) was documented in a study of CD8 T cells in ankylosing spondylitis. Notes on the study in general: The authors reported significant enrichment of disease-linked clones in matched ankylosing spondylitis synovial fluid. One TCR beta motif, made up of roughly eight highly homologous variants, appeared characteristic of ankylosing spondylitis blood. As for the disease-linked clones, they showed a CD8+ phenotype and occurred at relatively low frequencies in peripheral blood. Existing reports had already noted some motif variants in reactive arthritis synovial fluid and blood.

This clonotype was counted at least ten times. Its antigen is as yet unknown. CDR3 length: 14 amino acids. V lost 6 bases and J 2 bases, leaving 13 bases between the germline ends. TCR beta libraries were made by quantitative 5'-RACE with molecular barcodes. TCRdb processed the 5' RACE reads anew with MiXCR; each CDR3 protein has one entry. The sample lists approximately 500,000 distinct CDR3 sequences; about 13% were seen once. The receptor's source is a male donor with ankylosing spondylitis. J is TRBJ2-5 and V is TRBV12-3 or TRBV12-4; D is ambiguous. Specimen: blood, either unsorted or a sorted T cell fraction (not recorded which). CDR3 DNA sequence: TGTGCCAGCAGCCCCCCGGCTACGCAAGAGACCCAGTACTTC. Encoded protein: CASSPPATQETQYF.